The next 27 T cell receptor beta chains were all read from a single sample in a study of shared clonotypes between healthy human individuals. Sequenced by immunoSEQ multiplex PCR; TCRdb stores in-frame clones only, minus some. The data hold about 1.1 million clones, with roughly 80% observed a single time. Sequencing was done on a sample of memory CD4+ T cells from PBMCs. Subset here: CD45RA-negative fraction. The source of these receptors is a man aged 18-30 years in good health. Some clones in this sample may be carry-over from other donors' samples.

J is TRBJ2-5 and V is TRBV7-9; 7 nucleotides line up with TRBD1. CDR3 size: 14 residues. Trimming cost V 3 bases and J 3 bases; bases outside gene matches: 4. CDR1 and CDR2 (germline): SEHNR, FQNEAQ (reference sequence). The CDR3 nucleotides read TGTGCCAGCAGCTTGGGACAGACTAAAGAGACCCAGTACTTC. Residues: CASSLGQTKETQYF.

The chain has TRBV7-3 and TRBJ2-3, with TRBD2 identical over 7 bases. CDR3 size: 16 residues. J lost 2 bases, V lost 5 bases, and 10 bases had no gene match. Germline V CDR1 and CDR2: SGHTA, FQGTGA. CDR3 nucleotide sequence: TGTGCCAGCAGCCAAACCGGGACTATTAACACAGATACGCAGTATTTT. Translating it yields CASSQTGTINTDTQYF.

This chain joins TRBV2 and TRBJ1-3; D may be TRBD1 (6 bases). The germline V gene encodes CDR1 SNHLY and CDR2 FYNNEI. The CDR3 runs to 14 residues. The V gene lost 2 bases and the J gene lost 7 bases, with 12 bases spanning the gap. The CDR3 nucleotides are TGTGCCAGCAGTGAACTGCAGGGGAGTAACACCATATATTTT. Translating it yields CASSELQGSNTIYF. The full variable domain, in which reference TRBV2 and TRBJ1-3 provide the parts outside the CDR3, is EPEVTQTPSHQVTQMGQEVILRCVPISNHLYFYWYRQILGQKVEFLVSFYNNEISEKSEIFDDQFSVERPDGSNFTLKIRSTKLEDSAMYFCASSELQGSNTIYFGEGSWLTVV.

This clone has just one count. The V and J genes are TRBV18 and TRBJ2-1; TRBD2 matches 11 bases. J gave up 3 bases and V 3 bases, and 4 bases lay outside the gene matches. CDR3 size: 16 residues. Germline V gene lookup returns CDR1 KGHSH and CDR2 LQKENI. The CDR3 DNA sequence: TGTGCCAGCTCACCTCCAACTAGCGGGGGCTACAATGAGCAGTTCTTC. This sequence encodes CASSPPTSGGYNEQFF.

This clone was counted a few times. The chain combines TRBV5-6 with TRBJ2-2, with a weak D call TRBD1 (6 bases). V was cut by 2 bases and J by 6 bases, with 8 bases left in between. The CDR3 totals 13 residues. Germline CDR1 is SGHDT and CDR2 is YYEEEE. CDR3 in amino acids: CASSFQGSGELFF. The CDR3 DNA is TGTGCCAGCAGCTTTCAGGGGTCCGGGGAGCTGTTTTTT.

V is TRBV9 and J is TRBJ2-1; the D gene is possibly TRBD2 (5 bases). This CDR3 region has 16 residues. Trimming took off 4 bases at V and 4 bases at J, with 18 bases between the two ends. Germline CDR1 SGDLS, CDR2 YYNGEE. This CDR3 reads CASSSTPLASYNEQFF. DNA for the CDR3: TGTGCCAGCAGCTCCACCCCCCTAGCTTCATACAATGAGCAGTTCTTC.

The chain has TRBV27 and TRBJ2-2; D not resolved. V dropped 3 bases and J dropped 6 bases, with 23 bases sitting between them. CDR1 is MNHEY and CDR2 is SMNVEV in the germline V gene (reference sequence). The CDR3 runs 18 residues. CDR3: CASSFRALDVLVAGELFF. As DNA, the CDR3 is TGTGCCAGCAGTTTTCGTGCACTGGACGTATTAGTGGCCGGGGAGCTGTTTTTT.

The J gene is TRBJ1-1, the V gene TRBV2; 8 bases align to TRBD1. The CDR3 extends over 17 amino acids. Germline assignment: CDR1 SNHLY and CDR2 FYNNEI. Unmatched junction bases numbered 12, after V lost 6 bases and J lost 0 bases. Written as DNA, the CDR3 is TGTGCCAGCAGGGGAGGTGGGACAGGCTTTATGAACACTGAAGCTTTCTTT. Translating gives CASRGGGTGFMNTEAFF. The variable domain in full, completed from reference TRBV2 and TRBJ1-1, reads EPEVTQTPSHQVTQMGQEVILRCVPISNHLYFYWYRQILGQKVEFLVSFYNNEISEKSEIFDDQFSVERPDGSNFTLKIRSTKLEDSAMYFCASRGGGTGFMNTEAFFGQGTRLTVV.

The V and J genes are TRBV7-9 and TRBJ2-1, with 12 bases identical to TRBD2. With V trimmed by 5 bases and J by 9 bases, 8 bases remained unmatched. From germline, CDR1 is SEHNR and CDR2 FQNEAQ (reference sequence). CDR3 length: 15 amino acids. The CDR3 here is CASSPLAGGPLEQFF. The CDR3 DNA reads TGTGCCAGCAGCCCCCTAGCGGGAGGGCCCCTTGAGCAGTTCTTC.

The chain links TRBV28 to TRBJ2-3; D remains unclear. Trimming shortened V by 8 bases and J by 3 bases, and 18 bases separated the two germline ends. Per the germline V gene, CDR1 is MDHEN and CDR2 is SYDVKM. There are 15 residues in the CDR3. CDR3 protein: CASYPGVGKTDTQYF. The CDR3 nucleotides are TGTGCCAGCTACCCAGGCGTGGGGAAGACAGATACGCAGTATTTT.

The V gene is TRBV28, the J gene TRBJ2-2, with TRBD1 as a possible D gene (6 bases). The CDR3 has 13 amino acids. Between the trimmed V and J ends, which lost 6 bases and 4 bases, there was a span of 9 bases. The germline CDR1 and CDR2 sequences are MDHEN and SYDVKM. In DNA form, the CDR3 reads TGTGCCAGCAGAGGACAGTTCACCGGGGAGCTGTTTTTT. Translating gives CASRGQFTGELFF.

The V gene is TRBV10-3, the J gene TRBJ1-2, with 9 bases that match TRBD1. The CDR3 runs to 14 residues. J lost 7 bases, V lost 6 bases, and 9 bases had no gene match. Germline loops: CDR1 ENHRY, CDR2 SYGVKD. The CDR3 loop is CAISPRQGESGYTF. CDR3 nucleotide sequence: TGTGCCATCAGCCCCAGACAGGGGGAGAGTGGCTACACCTTC.

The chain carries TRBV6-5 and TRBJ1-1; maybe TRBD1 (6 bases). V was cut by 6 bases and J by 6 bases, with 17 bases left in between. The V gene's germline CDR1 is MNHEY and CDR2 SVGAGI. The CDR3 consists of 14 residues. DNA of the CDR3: TGTGCCAGCAGCCTAGGGGGAAGTAAGGCTGAAGCTTTCTTT. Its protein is CASSLGGSKAEAFF.

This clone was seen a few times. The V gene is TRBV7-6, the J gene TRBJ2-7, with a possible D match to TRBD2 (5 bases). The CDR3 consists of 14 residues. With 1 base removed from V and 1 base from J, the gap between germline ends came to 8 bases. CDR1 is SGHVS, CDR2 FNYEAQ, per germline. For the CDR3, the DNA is TGTGCCAGCAGCTTAGATCGGGGATCCTACGAGCAGTACTTC. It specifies CASSLDRGSYEQYF. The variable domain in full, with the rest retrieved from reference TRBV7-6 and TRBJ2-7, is GAGVSQSPRYKVTKRGQDVALRCDPISGHVSLYWYRQALGQGPEFLTYFNYEAQQDKSGLPNDRFSAERPEGSISTLTIQRTEQRDSAMYRCASSLDRGSYEQYFGPGTRLTVT.

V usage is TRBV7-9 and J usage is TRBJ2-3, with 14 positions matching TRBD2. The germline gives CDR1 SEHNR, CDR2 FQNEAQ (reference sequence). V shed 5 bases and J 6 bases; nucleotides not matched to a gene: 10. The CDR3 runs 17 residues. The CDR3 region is CASSQPTSGRAGDTQYF. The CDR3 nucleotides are TGTGCCAGCAGCCAACCGACTAGCGGGAGGGCCGGGGATACGCAGTATTTT.

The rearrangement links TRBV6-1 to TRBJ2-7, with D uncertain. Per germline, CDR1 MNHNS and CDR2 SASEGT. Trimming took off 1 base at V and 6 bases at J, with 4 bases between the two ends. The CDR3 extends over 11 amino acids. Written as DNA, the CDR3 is TGTGCCAGCAGTGAAGAAGTCGAGCAGTACTTC. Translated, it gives CASSEEVEQYF.

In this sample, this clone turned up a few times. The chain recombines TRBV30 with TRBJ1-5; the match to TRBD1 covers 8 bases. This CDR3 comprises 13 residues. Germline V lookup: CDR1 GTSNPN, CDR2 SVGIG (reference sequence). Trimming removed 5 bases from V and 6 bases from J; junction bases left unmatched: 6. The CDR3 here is CAWDRTGSQPQHF. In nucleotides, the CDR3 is TGTGCCTGGGATCGGACAGGGAGTCAGCCCCAGCATTTT.

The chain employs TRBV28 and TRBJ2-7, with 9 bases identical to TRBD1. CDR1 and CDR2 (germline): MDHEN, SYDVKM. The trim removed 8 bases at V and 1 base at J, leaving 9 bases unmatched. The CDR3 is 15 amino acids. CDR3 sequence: CASYSGTGRSYEQYF. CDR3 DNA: TGTGCCAGCTACTCCGGGACAGGGAGGTCCTACGAGCAGTACTTC.

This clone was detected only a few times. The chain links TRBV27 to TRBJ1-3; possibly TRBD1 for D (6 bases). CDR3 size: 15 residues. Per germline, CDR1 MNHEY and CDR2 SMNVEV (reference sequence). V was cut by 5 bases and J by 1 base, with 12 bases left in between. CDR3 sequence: CASSARQGSGNTIYF. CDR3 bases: TGTGCCAGCAGTGCCCGCCAGGGGTCTGGAAACACCATATATTTT.

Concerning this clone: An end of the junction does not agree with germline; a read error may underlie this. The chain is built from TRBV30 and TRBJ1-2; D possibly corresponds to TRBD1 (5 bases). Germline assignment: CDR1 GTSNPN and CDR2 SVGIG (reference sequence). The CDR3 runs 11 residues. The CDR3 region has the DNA TGTGCCGGGGAGGGGCAGCCCTCTATCCTCTTC. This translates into CAGEGQPSILF.

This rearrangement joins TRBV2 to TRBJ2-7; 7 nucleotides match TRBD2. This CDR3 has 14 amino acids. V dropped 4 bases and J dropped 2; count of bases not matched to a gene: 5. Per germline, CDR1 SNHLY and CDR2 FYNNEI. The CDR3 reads CASSGGSNPYEQYF. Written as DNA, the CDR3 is TGTGCCAGCAGTGGCGGGAGTAATCCCTACGAGCAGTACTTC.

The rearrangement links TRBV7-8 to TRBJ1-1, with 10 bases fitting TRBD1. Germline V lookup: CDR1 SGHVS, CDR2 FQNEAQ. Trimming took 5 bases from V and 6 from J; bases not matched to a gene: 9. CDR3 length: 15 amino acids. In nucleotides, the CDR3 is TGTGCCAGCAGCCCGACAGGGGGCCAAGGCGCTGAAGCTTTCTTT. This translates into CASSPTGGQGAEAFF.

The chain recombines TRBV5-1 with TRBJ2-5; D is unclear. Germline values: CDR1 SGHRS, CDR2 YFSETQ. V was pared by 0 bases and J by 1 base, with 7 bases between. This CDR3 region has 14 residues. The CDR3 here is CASSLGSTQETQYF. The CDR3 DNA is TGCGCCAGCAGCTTGGGGAGCACCCAAGAGACCCAGTACTTC.

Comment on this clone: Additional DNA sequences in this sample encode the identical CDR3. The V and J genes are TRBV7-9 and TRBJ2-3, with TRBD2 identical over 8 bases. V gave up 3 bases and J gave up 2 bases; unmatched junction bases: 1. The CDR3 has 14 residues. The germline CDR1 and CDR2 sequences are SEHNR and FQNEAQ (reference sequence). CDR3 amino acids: CASSFSGATDTQYF. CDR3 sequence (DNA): TGTGCCAGCAGCTTTAGCGGGGCCACAGATACGCAGTATTTT.

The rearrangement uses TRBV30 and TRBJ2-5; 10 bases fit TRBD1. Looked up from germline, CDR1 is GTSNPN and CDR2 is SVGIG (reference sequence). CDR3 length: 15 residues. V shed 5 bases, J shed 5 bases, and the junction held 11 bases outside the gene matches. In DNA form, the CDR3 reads TGTGCCTGGGGAGACCGACAGGGGGCTCGGGAGACCCAGTACTTC. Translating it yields CAWGDRQGARETQYF.

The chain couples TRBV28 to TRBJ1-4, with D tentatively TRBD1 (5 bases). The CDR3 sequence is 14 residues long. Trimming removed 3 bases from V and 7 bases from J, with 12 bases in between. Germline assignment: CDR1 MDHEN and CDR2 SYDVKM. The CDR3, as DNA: TGTGCCAGCAGTTTGGGCCAGGGTCGTGAAAAACTGTTTTTT. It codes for CASSLGQGREKLFF.

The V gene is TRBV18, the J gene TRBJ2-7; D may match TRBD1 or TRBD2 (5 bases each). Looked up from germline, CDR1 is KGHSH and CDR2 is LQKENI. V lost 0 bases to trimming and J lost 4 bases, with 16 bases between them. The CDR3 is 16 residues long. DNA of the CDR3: TGTGCCAGCTCACCACCATCCCGGGGACGGTCATACGAGCAGTACTTC. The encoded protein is CASSPPSRGRSYEQYF.